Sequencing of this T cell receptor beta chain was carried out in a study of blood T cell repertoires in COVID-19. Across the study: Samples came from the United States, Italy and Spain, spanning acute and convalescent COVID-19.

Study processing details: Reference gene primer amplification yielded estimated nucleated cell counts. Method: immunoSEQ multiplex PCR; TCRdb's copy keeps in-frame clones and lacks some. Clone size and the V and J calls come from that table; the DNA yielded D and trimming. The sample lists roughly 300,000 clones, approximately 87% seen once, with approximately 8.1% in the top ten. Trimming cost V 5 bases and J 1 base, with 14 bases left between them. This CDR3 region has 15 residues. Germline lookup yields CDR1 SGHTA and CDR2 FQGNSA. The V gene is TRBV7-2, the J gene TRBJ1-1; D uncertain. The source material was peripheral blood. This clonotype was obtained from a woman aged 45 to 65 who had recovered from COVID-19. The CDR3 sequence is CASSKHTAGNTEAFF. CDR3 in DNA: TGTGCCAGCAGCAAACATACCGCGGGGAACACTGAAGCTTTCTTT.